This T cell receptor (beta chain) was captured by sequencing in a study of T-cell memory formation after mild COVID-19. This CDR3 is 16 amino acids long. Trimming shortened V by 0 bases and J by 1 base, and 14 bases separated the two germline ends. From germline, CDR1 is GTSNPN and CDR2 SVGIG (reference sequence). This clonotype was seen a handful of times. Each CDR3 protein is one row after TCRdb ran MiXCR on the 5' RACE reads. The repertoire includes 180,000 or so distinct CDR3 sequences, 16% of them detected once, and about 2.1% sits in the top ten. V is TRBV30 and J is TRBJ2-3; D not resolved. The sequencing input was PBMCs or a T cell subset sorted from them (not recorded which). The clonotype was recovered from an adult woman who had mild COVID-19 (a few samples of this study predate the infection). Cell type and time point are not known. The CDR3 loop reads CAWSVHFSVRTDTQYF. CDR3 in DNA: TGTGCCTGGAGTGTACACTTTTCAGTCCGCACAGATACGCAGTATTTT.